This T cell receptor beta chain is from a study of T-cell memory formation after mild COVID-19. Looking at the study overall: Across donors, TCR clusters were largely donor specific. Broader study findings: Cross-reactive memory seemingly joined, as some responding clones were found in pre-infection memory. Clones that contracted from day 15 to 85 were balanced CD4/CD8, while later expanders leaned CD4+.

In germline, CDR1 is SGHRS, CDR2 YFSETQ. With V trimmed by 2 bases and J by 8 bases, 6 bases remained unmatched. The CDR3 has 13 amino acids. This clonotype was counted a single time. Its antigen is currently unknown. 5'RACE primed at constant segments yielded TCR alpha and TCR beta cDNA libraries bearing sample barcodes and UMIs. TCRdb reprocessed the 5' RACE reads via MiXCR and lists one record per CDR3 protein. The data contain roughly 600,000 distinct CDR3 sequences, more than 15% of them seen just once; the ten biggest clones take up approximately 12%. This clonotype was sampled from an adult woman who had mild COVID-19 (a few samples of this study predate the infection). Cell type and time point are not known. Material for sequencing was PBMCs or a T cell subset sorted from them (not recorded which). The chain joins TRBV5-1 to TRBJ1-2, with 7 bases identical to TRBD1. For the CDR3, the DNA is TGCGCCAGCAGCTTCGACCGAGGGGGCGGCTACACCTTC. Its protein product is CASSFDRGGGYTF. Supplemented by reference TRBV5-1 and TRBJ1-2, the full variable domain reads KAGVTQTPRYLIKTRGQQVTLSCSPISGHRSVSWYQQTPGQGLQFLFEYFSETQRNKGNFPGRFSGRQFSNSRSEMNVSTLELGDSALYLCASSFDRGGGYTFGSGTRLTVV.